Described below is a single TCR beta chain sequence and its context. The antigen is not known. This entry is derived from a study of Ad26.COV2.S vaccination and SARS-CoV-2 variants. Treatment noted: some 20 received Ad26.COV2.S at low or high dose, single or two shots; several received placebo; per-sample allocation not given. Sampling was done on day 63 after the first vaccine or placebo injection. Produced via immunoSEQ multiplex PCR; TCRdb's table is partial and in-frame only. The sample comprises 300,000 to 400,000 clones, around 87% of which are singletons, and 3.4% rests with the top ten. General study results and limits: Those who received the vaccine showed greater spike-specific TCR breadth than those given placebo.

The sample here was peripheral blood, taken in a trial of Ad26.COV2.S vaccine versus placebo. The TCR comes from a person aged 18-65 years who received the Ad26.COV2.S COVID-19 vaccine or a placebo.

The CDR3 DNA follows: TGTGCCAGCAGTGATCAGGATTTTAGCAATCAGCCCCAGCATTTT. It encodes CASSDQDFSNQPQHF. The chain combines TRBV6-1 with TRBJ1-5; unclear D gene. The CDR3 runs 15 residues. Trimming took 3 bases from V and 0 from J, leaving 9 bases between them. Germline V lookup: CDR1 MNHNS, CDR2 SASEGT.